The present T cell receptor beta chain was sequenced within a study of lymphopenia after photon versus proton radiotherapy. Sequenced by immunoSEQ multiplex PCR; TCRdb stores in-frame clones only, minus some. The sample lists 160,000 or so clones, less than 90% occurring once. About this clone: As yet, its antigen is unknown.

There are 15 residues in the CDR3. V gave up 1 base and J gave up 7 bases, with 13 bases separating them. Germline CDR1 reads SGHTA; CDR2 reads FQGTGA. Study-level findings and limits: Oligoclonal CD8+ Temra expansion after nadir drove photon patients' diversity drop.

This chain uses TRBV7-3 with TRBJ2-2; no reliable D call. This receptor was identified in a man in his fifties with gastric cancer. Sequenced material: peripheral blood, taken from a patient treated with photon-based radiotherapy. The CDR3 nucleotides are TGTGCCAGCAGCTTAAGAACTCGCGGCAACGGGGAGCTGTTTTTT. Its protein product is CASSLRTRGNGELFF. Drawing the rest from reference TRBV7-3 and TRBJ2-2, the complete variable domain is GAGVSQTPSNKVTEKGKYVELRCDPISGHTALYWYRQSLGQGPEFLIYFQGTGAADDSGLPNDRFFAVRPEGSVSTLKIQRTERGDSAVYLCASSLRTRGNGELFFGEGSRLTVL.